Listed here is a single T cell receptor (beta chain). Its recognized antigen is unknown. Base qualities are not recorded, but no much larger clone differs from it by a single base. As encoded in the germline V gene, CDR1 is SNHLY while CDR2 is FYNNEI. V sheds 3 bases and J sheds 0 bases, leaving 12 bases between their ends. Inclusive of the bounding cysteine and phenylalanine, the CDR3 is 15 residues long. CDR3 DNA is the only sequence kept; it has 45 bases, read in frame from the first base. CD8 naive samples were CD45RO-negative cells positively selected for CCR7, giving a CD45RA+CCR7+ population that excluded TemRA cells. The donors were healthy, HIV-negative adults who had no recently reported acute infections or vaccinations. All donors were Caucasian adults living in Nashville, Tennessee, USA. After blood collection by leukapheresis, PBMCs were isolated using Ficoll-Histopaque density gradient centrifugation and then cryopreserved in the vapor phase of liquid nitrogen. Purity and quantity of every magnetically sorted T cell population were checked by analytical flow cytometry. Genomic DNA was isolated from every sorted fraction and measured by UV absorbance on a Nanodrop 2000c.

Using the deep immunoSEQ assay, multiplex PCR amplified TCR CDR3 regions from genomic DNA. Genomic DNA extracted from each cell subset was distributed evenly over all wells of several immunoSEQ 96-well plates, and each plate served as one replicate. For sorted subsets, each replicate PCR was loaded with approximately 200 ng genomic DNA, equivalent to about 30,000 T cell genomes. Purified libraries were quantified with a Qubit 3.0 fluorometer, sized on a Bioanalyzer 2100, and re-quantified with the KAPA Library Quantification kit. Every immunoSEQ 96-well plate was sequenced on a dedicated single-read 150-cycle Illumina NextSeq 550 flow cell. Regarding the original processing steps: Because the immunoSEQ output included only junctional sequences and no quality scores, the filtering could not be the same as the filtering used for full-length reads. Sequences were annotated with PyIR, a Python wrapper for IgBLAST v1.9, and V/J genes and CDR3 were assigned using IMGT germline references. Reads with weak V/J assignments (E-value above 1e-6), missing CDR3, stop codons, out-of-frame junctions, or ambiguous translated residues were removed. V3J clonotypes were defined by identical inferred V gene, J gene, and CDR3 amino acid sequence. The percentage overlap between two repertoires was calculated by dividing the number of shared unique clonotypes by the size of the smaller repertoire. Richness of each repertoire was evaluated using RTK rarefaction, the Chao1 estimator, and Recon v2.1 estimates of unobserved clonotypes. Generation probabilities were computed with OLGA for all TCRbeta clonotypes obtained by the gDNA method from a handful of donors. In its TCRdb copy, this immuneACCESS table keeps in-frame sequences only and misses some clones. Where compared with another copy, unresolved V genes explain less than half of these, and the others have no known cause. The DNA was the basis for D and trimming; V, J and clone size are from that table. Within this sample are approximately 1.9 million clones, with about 94% of them counted one time only. Together, the top ten hold 1.5% to 2% of the sample.

The data belong to a study of shared clonotypes between healthy human individuals (dated by TCRdb to about 2020). Regarding the study in general: The cohort included a few men and a couple of women between 18 and 49 years of age. For each donor, CD4 naive and CD4 memory were each run on three plates, CD8 naive on two plates, and CD8 memory on one plate. The study deeply sequenced blood TCR repertoires of roughly five healthy adults to estimate repertoire size and the extent of clonotype sharing between individuals. To increase sequencing depth and limit assay-specific biases, TCR repertoire library preparation and sequencing were carried out by different laboratories using diverse techniques. Leukapheresis yielded between about 0.94 and 8.9 billion PBMCs per donor.

The paper as a whole reports these results and caveats: Sampling was restricted to blood, and TCR repertoires in tissues likely differ from the TCR repertoires found in blood. Clonotypes shared by all four sorted-subset donors showed higher generation probabilities than non-shared clonotypes. About 5% of naive CD4, around 3.6% of naive CD8, around 2.3% of memory CD4, and around 0.42% of memory CD8 clonotypes were shared across a few donors. Estimated clonotype richness was generally larger for naive than for memory subsets. Even with the large sequencing depth, rarefaction of the sorted-subset datasets indicated that sequencing was incomplete. The genetic and exposure-history diversity represented was limited by the small number of donors. Pairwise subsampling indicated that sequencing depth was expected to affect the degree of clonotype sharing among donors.

The receptor's source is a man younger than 30 in good health. Some clones in this sample may be carry-over from other donors' samples. Specimen: naive CD8+ T cells from PBMCs. Taken with the paper, the label for cell subset or site translates to: CD45RA+CCR7+. Recombination linked TRBV2 to TRBJ2-7; the D segment could be TRBD2, given 6 matching bases. The nucleotide sequence is given as TGTGCCAGCAGTGAGCGGGACGTGAGCTCCTACGAGCAGTACTTC. It codes for CASSERDVSSYEQYF.